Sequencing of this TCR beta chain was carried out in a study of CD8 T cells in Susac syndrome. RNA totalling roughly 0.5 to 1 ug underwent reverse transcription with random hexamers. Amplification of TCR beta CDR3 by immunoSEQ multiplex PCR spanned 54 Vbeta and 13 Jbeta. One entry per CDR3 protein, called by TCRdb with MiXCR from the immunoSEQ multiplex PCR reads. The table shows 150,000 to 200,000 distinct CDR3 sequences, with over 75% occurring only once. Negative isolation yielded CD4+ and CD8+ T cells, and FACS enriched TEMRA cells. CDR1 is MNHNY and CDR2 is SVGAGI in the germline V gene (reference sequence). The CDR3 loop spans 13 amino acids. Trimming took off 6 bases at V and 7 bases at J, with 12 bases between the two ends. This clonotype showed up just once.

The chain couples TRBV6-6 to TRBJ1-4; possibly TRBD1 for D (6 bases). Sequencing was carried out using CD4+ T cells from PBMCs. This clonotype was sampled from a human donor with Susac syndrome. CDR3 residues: CASRTGNGEKLFF. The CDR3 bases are TGTGCCAGCAGAACAGGGAACGGTGAAAAACTGTTTTTT.